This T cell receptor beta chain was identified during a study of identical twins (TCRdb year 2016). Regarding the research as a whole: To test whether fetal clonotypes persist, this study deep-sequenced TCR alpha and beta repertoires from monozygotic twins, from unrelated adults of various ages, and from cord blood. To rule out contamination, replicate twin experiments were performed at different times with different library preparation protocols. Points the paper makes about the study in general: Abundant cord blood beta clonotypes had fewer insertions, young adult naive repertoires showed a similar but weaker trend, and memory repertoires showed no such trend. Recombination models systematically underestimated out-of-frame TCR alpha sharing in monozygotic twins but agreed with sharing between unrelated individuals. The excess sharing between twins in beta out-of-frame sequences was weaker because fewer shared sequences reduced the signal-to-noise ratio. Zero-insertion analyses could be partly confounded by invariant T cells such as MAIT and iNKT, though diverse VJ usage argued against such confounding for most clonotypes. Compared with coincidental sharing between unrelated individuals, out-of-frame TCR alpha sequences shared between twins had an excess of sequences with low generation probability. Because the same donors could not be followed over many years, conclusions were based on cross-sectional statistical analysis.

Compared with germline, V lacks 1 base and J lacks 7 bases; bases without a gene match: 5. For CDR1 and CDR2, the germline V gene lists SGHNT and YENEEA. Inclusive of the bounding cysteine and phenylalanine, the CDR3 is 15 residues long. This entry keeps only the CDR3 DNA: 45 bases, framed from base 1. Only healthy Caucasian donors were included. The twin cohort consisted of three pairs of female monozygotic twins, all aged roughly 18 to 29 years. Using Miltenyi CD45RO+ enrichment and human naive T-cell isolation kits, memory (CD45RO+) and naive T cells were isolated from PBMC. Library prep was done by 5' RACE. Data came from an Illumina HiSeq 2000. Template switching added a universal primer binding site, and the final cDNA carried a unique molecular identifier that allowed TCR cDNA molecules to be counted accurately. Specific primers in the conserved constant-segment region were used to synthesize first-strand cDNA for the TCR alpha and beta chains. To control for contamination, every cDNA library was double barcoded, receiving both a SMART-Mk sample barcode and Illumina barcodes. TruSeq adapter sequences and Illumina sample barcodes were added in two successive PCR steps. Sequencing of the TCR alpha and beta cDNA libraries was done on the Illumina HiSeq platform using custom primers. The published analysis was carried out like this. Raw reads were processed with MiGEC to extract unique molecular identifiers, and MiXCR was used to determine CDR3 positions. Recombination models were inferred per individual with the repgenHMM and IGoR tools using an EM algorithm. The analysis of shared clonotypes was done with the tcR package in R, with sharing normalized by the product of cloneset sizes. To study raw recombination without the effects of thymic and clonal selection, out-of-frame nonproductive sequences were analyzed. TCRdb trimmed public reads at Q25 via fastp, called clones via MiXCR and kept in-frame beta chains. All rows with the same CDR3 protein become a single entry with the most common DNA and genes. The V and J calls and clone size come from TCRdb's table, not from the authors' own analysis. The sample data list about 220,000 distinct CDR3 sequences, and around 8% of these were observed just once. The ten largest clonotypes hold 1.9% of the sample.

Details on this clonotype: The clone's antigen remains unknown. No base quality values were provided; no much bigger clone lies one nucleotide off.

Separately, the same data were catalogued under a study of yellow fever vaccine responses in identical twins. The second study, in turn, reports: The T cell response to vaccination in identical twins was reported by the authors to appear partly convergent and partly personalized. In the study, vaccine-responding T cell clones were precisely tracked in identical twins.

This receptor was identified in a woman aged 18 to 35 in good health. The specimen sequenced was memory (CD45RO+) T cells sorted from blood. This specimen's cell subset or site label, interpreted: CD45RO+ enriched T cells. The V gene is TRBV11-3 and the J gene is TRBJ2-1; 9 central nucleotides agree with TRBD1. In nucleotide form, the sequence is TGTGCCAGCAGCTTAGCCGGGACAGGGCAAAATGAGCAGTTCTTC. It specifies CASSLAGTGQNEQFF.